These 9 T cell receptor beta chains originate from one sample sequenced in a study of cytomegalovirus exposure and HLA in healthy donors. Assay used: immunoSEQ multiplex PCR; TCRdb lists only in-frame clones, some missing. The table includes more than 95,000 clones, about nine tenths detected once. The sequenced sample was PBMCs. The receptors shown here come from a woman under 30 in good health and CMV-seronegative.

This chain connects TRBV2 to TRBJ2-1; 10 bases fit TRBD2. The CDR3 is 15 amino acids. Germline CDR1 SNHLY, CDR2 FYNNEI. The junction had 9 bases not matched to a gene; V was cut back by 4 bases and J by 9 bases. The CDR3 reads CASSGEREGRVEQFF. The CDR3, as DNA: TGTGCCAGCAGTGGGGAGCGGGAGGGGAGGGTTGAGCAGTTCTTC. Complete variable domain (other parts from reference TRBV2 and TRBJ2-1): EPEVTQTPSHQVTQMGQEVILRCVPISNHLYFYWYRQILGQKVEFLVSFYNNEISEKSEIFDDQFSVERPDGSNFTLKIRSTKLEDSAMYFCASSGEREGRVEQFFGPGTRLTVL.

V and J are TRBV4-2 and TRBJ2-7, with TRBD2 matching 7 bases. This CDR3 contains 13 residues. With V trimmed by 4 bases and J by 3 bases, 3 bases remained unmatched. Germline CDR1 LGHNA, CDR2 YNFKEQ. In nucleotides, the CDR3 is TGTGCCAGCAGCCCCTCTAGCGGCTACGAGCAGTACTTC. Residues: CASSPSSGYEQYF.

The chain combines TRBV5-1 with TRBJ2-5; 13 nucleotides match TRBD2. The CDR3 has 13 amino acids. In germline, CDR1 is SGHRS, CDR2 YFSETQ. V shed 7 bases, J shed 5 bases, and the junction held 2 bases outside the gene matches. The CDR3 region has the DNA TGCGCCAGCCGGACTAGCGGGAGTGAGACCCAGTACTTC. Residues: CASRTSGSETQYF.

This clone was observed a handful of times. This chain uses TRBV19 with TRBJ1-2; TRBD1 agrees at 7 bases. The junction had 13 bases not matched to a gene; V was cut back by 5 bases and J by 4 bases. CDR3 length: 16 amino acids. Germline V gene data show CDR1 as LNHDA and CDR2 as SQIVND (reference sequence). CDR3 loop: CASSGGTASLPYGYTF. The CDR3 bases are TGTGCCAGTAGTGGGGGGACAGCCTCCCTTCCCTATGGCTACACCTTC.

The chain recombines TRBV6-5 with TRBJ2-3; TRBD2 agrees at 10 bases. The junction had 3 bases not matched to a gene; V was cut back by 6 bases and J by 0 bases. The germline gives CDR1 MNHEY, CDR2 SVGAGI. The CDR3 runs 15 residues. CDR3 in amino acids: CASSPSGSSTDTQYF. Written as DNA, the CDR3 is TGTGCCAGCAGCCCTAGCGGGAGTAGCACAGATACGCAGTATTTT.

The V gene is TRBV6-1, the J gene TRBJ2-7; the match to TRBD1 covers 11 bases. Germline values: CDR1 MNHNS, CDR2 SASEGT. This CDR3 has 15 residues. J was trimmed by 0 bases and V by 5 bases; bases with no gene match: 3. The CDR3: CASSRDRGISYEQYF. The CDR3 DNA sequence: TGTGCCAGCAGTAGGGACAGGGGGATCTCCTACGAGCAGTACTTC.

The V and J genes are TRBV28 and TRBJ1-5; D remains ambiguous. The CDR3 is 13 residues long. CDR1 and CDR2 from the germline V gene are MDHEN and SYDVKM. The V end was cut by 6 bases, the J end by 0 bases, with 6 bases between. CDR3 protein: CASRLHSNQPQHF. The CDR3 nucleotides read TGTGCCAGCAGACTACATAGCAATCAGCCCCAGCATTTT.

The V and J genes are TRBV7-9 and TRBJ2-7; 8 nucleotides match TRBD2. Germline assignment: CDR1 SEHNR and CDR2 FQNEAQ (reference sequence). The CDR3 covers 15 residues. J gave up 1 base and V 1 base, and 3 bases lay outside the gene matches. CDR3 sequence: CASSLVTSASYEQYF. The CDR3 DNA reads TGTGCCAGCAGCTTAGTGACTAGCGCTTCCTACGAGCAGTACTTC.

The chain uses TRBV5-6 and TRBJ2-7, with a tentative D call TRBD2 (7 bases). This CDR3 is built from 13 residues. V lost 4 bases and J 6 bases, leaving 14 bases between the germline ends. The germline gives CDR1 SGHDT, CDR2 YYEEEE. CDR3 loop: CASSPPGGREQYF. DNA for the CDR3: TGTGCCAGCAGCCCCCCGGGGGGCCGCGAGCAGTACTTC.